The 22 T cell receptor beta chains given below trace back to one sample, sequenced in a study of regulatory T cells in long-lasting Graves disease. Through Arm-PCR of CDR3 regions and iRepertoire HTBI primers, TCR beta libraries were built. One entry per CDR3 protein results from TCRdb running MiXCR on the multiplex PCR reads. The repertoire holds a few hundred thousand distinct CDR3 sequences, with 15% to 20% as singletons. Documented time point: newly diagnosed GD, antithyroid drugs for less than 3 months. RNA extracted from PBMCs served as the sequencing template. The material sequenced was peripheral blood mononuclear cells (PBMCs), taken at new diagnosis, from a patient treated with antithyroid drugs. The receptors shown here come from a female donor with Graves disease.

As regards this clonotype: The junction departs from the called germline gene at one end, perhaps through a read error. The rearrangement links TRBV9 to TRBJ1-1; D is ambiguous. The germline gives CDR1 SGDLS, CDR2 YYNGEE. This CDR3 has 13 residues. CDR3 nucleotides: TGTGCCAACAGCGTAGGTGGGAACACTGAAGCTTTCTTT. Its protein is CANSVGGNTEAFF.

This clonotype showed up many times. The chain employs TRBV5-5 and TRBJ2-1, with 8 bases matching TRBD2. CDR3 length: 15 residues. V gave up 3 bases and J gave up 5 bases; unmatched junction bases: 7. Germline loops: CDR1 SGHKS, CDR2 YYEKEE (reference sequence). The CDR3 reads CASSSPVLADNEQFF. CDR3 nucleotides: TGTGCCAGCAGCTCCCCGGTACTAGCGGACAATGAGCAGTTCTTC.

This clonotype was detected ten times or more. The chain recombines TRBV20-1 with TRBJ1-1, with D perhaps TRBD1 (5 bases). This CDR3 spans 15 amino acids. The V and J ends lost 5 bases and 3 bases respectively, with 19 bases between them. CDR1 is DFQATT and CDR2 is SNEGSKA in the germline V gene (reference sequence). The CDR3 loop reads CSARIRGAGDTEAFF. CDR3 in DNA: TGCAGTGCTCGGATTAGGGGAGCCGGGGACACTGAAGCTTTCTTT.

In its sample, this clonotype was seen a few times. V gene TRBV2 combines with J gene TRBJ2-1; perhaps TRBD2 as D (6 bases). The CDR3 length is 15 residues. Between the trimmed V and J ends, which lost 6 bases and 7 bases, there was a span of 19 bases. The germline gives CDR1 SNHLY, CDR2 FYNNEI. The CDR3 coding sequence is TGTGCCAGCAGCCGTACCGGGACTCCAGAAAATGAGCAGTTCTTC. This translates into CASSRTGTPENEQFF.

Many counts were recorded for this clonotype. V and J are TRBV12-3 or TRBV12-4 and TRBJ2-5, with 12 bases aligning to TRBD2. The CDR3 is made up of 15 amino acids. J lost 7 bases, V lost 5 bases, and 8 bases had no gene match. The CDR3, as DNA: TGTGCCAGCAGTCGGACTAGCGGGACCTCAGGGACCCAGTACTTC. Translating gives CASSRTSGTSGTQYF.

This clonotype was detected many times. This sequence joins TRBV11-2 and TRBJ2-3; 7 positions agree with TRBD2. The V gene end was trimmed by 3 bases and the J gene end by 0 bases; junction bases not matched to a gene: 15. The germline gives CDR1 SGHAT, CDR2 FQNNGV. This CDR3 is built from 19 residues. CDR3 residues: CASSFPGESPSGSTDTQYF. The CDR3, as DNA: TGTGCCAGCAGCTTCCCTGGCGAGTCGCCTAGCGGTAGCACAGATACGCAGTATTTT.

This clonotype was seen repeatedly, ten times or more. CDR3 sequence reads: CASSHSLFQSSYNEQFF. CDR3 sequence (DNA): TGTGCCAGCAGTCATTCCCTTTTCCAGAGCTCCTACAATGAGCAGTTCTTC. The chain combines TRBV6-1 with TRBJ2-1; D not certain. The V and J ends lost 5 bases and 0 bases respectively, with 17 bases between them. This CDR3 region has 17 residues. CDR1 is MNHNS and CDR2 is SASEGT in the germline V gene.

This clonotype appeared a few times. A much bigger clone sits one base away, suggesting this may be a read error. V gene TRBV2 combines with J gene TRBJ2-3; 11 bases are a match to TRBD2. The J call may be wrong; the DNA end is better matched by TRBJ2-5. CDR1 is SNHLY, CDR2 FYNNEI, per germline. This CDR3 is 14 amino acids long. In DNA form, the CDR3 reads TGTGCCAGCAGTGCCGGGACTAGCGGAGGGACCCAGTACTTC. Its protein product is CASSAGTSGGTQYF.

This rearrangement joins TRBV15 to TRBJ2-5; 8 bases align to TRBD2. Trimming at V came to 3 bases and at J to 5 bases, leaving 11 bases not matched to a gene. The germline V gene has CDR1 LNHNV and CDR2 YYDKDF (reference sequence). The CDR3 is 16 residues long. Here the CDR3 DNA reads TGTGCCACCAGCAGGGCGAGCGGGAGCTCGGTGGAGACCCAGTACTTC. Encoded protein: CATSRASGSSVETQYF.

The V call is TRBV3-1, the J call TRBJ2-7, with TRBD1 as a possible D gene (5 bases). Germline loops: CDR1 LGHDT, CDR2 YNNKEL (reference sequence). Deletions cut 0 bases from V and 6 bases from J, with 18 bases between. The CDR3 loop spans 16 amino acids. DNA of the CDR3: TGTGCCAGCAGCCAAGACTACTCAGGGATCTATTCCGAGCAGTACTTC. Translating gives CASSQDYSGIYSEQYF.

This clonotype appeared many times. This chain uses TRBV7-9 with TRBJ2-5; TRBD1 aligns across 7 bases. The CDR3 spans 15 residues. The V gene's germline CDR1 is SEHNR and CDR2 FQNEAQ (reference sequence). J was trimmed by 2 bases and V by 5 bases; bases with no gene match: 8. The CDR3 spells CASSRRTGAQETQYF. DNA for the CDR3: TGTGCCAGCAGCCGCAGGACAGGAGCACAAGAGACCCAGTACTTC.

The rearrangement joins TRBV7-3 to TRBJ2-3, with 8 bases aligning to TRBD1. Germline CDR1 and CDR2: SGHTA and FQGTGA. J was trimmed by 4 bases and V by 7 bases; bases with no gene match: 7. The CDR3 contains 14 residues. The CDR3 here is CASNAGGKADTQYF. CDR3 DNA sequence: TGTGCCAGCAACGCAGGGGGCAAGGCAGATACGCAGTATTTT.

This clonotype was recorded many times. The rearrangement joins TRBV12-3 or TRBV12-4 to TRBJ2-7, with 13 bases identical to TRBD2. The CDR3 totals 16 residues. J gave up 6 bases and V 6 bases, and 11 bases lay outside the gene matches. As DNA, the CDR3 is TGTGCCAGCAGCCCAGGGACTAGCGGGGCCCCCCGCGAGCAGTACTTC. It encodes CASSPGTSGAPREQYF.

The rearrangement joins TRBV2 to TRBJ2-5; D not resolved. Germline V gene lookup returns CDR1 SNHLY and CDR2 FYNNEI. Between the trimmed V and J ends, which lost 4 bases and 5 bases, there was a span of 8 bases. The CDR3 spans 12 residues. The CDR3 DNA is TGTGCCAGCAGTGTTGTCGGGGAGACCCAGTACTTC. Translation gives CASSVVGETQYF.

This clonotype was picked up many times. Written as DNA, the CDR3 is TGTGCCAGCAGCTTAGATCGGGGGGTGCAGTTCTTC. It translates to CASSLDRGVQFF. This rearrangement joins TRBV11-2 to TRBJ2-1; 7 bases map to TRBD2. The junction had 2 bases not matched to a gene; V was cut back by 0 bases and J by 12 bases. The CDR3 has 12 amino acids. Germline CDR1 SGHAT, CDR2 FQNNGV.

This clonotype occurred many times. The rearrangement links TRBV7-9 to TRBJ2-1; no reliable D call. V lost 1 base to trimming and J lost 10 bases, with 8 bases between them. CDR3 length: 12 residues. Per the germline V gene, CDR1 is SEHNR and CDR2 is FQNEAQ (reference sequence). The CDR3 here is CASSLDGREQFF. CDR3 sequence (DNA): TGTGCCAGCAGCTTAGACGGGCGCGAGCAGTTCTTC.

This clonotype was recorded at least ten times. CDR3 sequence: CASSKFIDTQYF. CDR3 in DNA: TGTGCCAGCAGCAAGTTTATCGATACGCAGTATTTT. This chain connects TRBV7-2 to TRBJ2-3; D not certain. The germline CDR1 and CDR2 sequences are SGHTA and FQGNSA. V dropped 5 bases and J dropped 6 bases, with 9 bases sitting between them. This CDR3 is 12 amino acids long.

This rearrangement joins TRBV12-3 or TRBV12-4 to TRBJ1-4; TRBD1 matches 8 bases. The CDR3 extends over 14 amino acids. The V segment lost 6 bases and the J segment 8 bases; nucleotides outside the gene matches: 8. The CDR3: CASSRRGLEEKLFF. Written as DNA, the CDR3 is TGTGCCAGCAGCCGCAGGGGGCTGGAGGAAAAACTGTTTTTT.

This clonotype was observed at least ten times. V and J are TRBV10-1 and TRBJ2-4; no clear D gene. The CDR3 runs to 13 residues. Trimming removed 0 bases from V and 11 bases from J, with 11 bases in between. Germline V gene data show CDR1 as WNHNN and CDR2 as SYGVQD (reference sequence). CDR3: CASSESQRAFQYF. The CDR3 bases are TGCGCCAGCAGTGAGTCCCAGCGCGCCTTTCAGTACTTC.

This clonotype was recorded many times. The chain combines TRBV13 with TRBJ2-3; 10 nucleotides line up with TRBD1. CDR3 length equals 15 residues. Per germline, CDR1 PRHDT and CDR2 FYEKMQ (reference sequence). V was pared by 1 base and J by 4 bases, with 2 bases of the junction left unmatched. The CDR3 region has the DNA TGTGCCAGCAGCTTAGAGGGACAGGGGTCAGATACGCAGTATTTT. This sequence encodes CASSLEGQGSDTQYF.

The sample holds many counts of this clonotype. This chain uses TRBV11-1 with TRBJ1-2; unclear D gene. Germline CDR1 SGHAT, CDR2 FQDESV (reference sequence). V was shortened by 3 bases and J by 3 bases, with 11 bases between the two germline ends. This CDR3 region has 14 residues. This CDR3 reads CASSFGVGDYGYTF. CDR3 in DNA: TGTGCCAGCAGCTTCGGGGTCGGCGACTATGGCTACACCTTC.

This clonotype was recorded a few times. The V and J genes are TRBV20-1 and TRBJ2-1, with 7 bases lining up with TRBD2. The end of the DNA is better explained by TRBJ2-5, so the J call may be wrong. The length of the CDR3 is 15 residues. Per the germline V gene, CDR1 is DFQATT and CDR2 is SNEGSKA (reference sequence). This CDR3 reads CSVPSGLYYQETQYF. As DNA, the CDR3 is TGCAGTGTTCCGTCGGGACTATATTACCAAGAGACCCAGTACTTC.